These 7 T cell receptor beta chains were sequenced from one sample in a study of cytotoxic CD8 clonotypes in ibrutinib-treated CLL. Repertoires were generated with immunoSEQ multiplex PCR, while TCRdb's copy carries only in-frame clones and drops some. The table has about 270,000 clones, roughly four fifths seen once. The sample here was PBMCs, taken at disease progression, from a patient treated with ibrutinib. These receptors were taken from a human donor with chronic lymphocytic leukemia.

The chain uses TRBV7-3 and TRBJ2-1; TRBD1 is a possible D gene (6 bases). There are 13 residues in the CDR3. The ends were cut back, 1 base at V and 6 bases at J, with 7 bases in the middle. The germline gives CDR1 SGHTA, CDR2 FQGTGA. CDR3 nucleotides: TGTGCCAGCAGCTTAAGGGACACCAATGAGCAGTTCTTC. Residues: CASSLRDTNEQFF.

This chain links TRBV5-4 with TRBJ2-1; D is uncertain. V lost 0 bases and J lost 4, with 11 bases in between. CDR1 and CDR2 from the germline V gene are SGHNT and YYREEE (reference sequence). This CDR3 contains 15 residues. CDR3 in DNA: TGTGCCAGCAGCTTGGCCATCGGGCCTTACAATGAGCAGTTCTTC. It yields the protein CASSLAIGPYNEQFF. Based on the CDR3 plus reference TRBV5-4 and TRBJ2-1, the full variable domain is ETGVTQSPTHLIKTRGQQVTLRCSSQSGHNTVSWYQQALGQGPQFIFQYYREEENGRGNFPPRFSGLQFPNYSSELNVNALELDDSALYLCASSLAIGPYNEQFFGPGTRLTVL.

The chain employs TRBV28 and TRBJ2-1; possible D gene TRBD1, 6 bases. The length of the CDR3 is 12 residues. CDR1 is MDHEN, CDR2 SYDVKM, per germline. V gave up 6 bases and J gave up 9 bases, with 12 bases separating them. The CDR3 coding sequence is TGTGCCAGCAGCCAGGGGTTCAGTGAGCAGTTCTTC. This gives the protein CASSQGFSEQFF.

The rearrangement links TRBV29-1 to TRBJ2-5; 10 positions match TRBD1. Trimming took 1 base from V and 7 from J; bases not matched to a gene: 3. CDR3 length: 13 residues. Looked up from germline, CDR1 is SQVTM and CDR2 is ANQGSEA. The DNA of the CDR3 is TGCAGCGTTGAAGGGACAGGGGGTAGGACCCAGTACTTC. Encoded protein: CSVEGTGGRTQYF.

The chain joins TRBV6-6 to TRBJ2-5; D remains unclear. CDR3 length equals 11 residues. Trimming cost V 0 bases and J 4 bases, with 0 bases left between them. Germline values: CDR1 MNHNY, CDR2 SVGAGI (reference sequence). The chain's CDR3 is CASSYSETQYF. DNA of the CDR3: TGTGCCAGCAGTTACTCAGAGACCCAGTACTTC.

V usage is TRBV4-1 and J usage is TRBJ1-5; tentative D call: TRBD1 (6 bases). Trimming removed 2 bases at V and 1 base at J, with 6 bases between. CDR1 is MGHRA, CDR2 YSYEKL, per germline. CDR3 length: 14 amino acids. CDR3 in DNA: TGCGCCAGCAGCCAAACAGGGAGCAATCAGCCCCAGCATTTT. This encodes CASSQTGSNQPQHF.

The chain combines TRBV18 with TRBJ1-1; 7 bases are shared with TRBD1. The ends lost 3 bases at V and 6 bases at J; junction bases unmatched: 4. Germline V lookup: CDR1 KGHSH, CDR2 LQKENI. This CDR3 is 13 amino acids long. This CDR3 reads CASSPRQGPEAFF. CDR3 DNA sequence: TGTGCCAGCTCACCCAGACAGGGACCTGAAGCTTTCTTT.